The next 6 T cell receptor beta chains were all read from a single sample in a study of T-cell reconstitution after alpha-beta-depleted transplantation in children (dated by TCRdb to between 2015 and 2016). The method behind the library was PCR. The instrument given in TCRdb is Illumina HiSeq 2500. TCR library preparation used molecular barcoding, with unique molecular identifiers applied to normalize quantification of the TCRbeta repertoire. TCRdb reprocessing: public reads trimmed at Q25 with fastp, clones called with MiXCR, in-frame beta chains kept. Rows with a matching CDR3 protein are joined into one entry that keeps the most common DNA and genes. The table for this sample lists around 190,000 distinct CDR3 sequences; about 7% of them were counted only once. 5.5% to 6.5% of the sample lies in the top ten. The treatment or condition tag for this specimen amounts to: allogeneic hematopoietic cell transplantation with graft depleted of TCRalphabeta T cells and CD19 B cells.

The material was PBMCs, obtained before TCRalphabeta/CD19-depleted stem cell transplant. The receptors were sampled from a boy between 2 and 10 years old with acute lymphoblastic leukemia, due to receive a stem cell transplant.

The genes are TRBV11-3 and TRBJ2-3; perhaps D is TRBD1 or TRBD2 (6 bases each). Between the trimmed V and J ends, which lost 5 bases and 6 bases, there was a span of 15 bases. The CDR3 sequence is 14 residues long. Germline lookup yields CDR1 SGHNT and CDR2 YENEEA. The DNA for the CDR3 is TGTGCCAGCAGCCGCCCGGGGGCCGCTGATACGCAGTATTTT. Translation gives CASSRPGAADTQYF.

This clonotype was recorded many times. The V and J genes are TRBV20-1 and TRBJ2-1, with TRBD1 identical over 12 bases. Germline lookup yields CDR1 DFQATT and CDR2 SNEGSKA (reference sequence). The CDR3 extends over 15 amino acids. With 5 bases clipped from V and 2 bases from J, the junction kept 4 bases outside the gene matches. This CDR3 reads CSAGGQGATYNEQFF. Written as DNA, the CDR3 is TGCAGTGCTGGGGGACAGGGGGCTACCTACAATGAGCAGTTCTTC.

This clonotype showed up just a few times. The genes are TRBV7-3 and TRBJ2-5, with D uncertain. The CDR3 is made up of 13 amino acids. Trimming cost V 6 bases and J 7 bases, with 15 bases left between them. CDR1 is SGHTA, CDR2 FQGTGA, per germline. The CDR3 bases are TGTGCCAGCAGGGCCCCTCTCCCTTGGACCCAGTACTTC. Amino acid sequence: CASRAPLPWTQYF.

This clonotype was counted many times. The CDR3 protein is CASSLPGQGPEVTEAFF. CDR3 nucleotide sequence: TGTGCCAGCAGTTTACCGGGACAGGGACCGGAGGTCACTGAAGCTTTCTTT. The gene calls are TRBV27 and TRBJ1-1; the match to TRBD1 covers 9 bases. Germline CDR1 and CDR2: MNHEY and SMNVEV (reference sequence). The length of the CDR3 is 17 residues. V lost 2 bases, J lost 4 bases, and 11 bases stayed unmatched.

This clonotype showed up many times. The chain carries TRBV7-2 and TRBJ2-3; D call uncertain. The CDR3 is 12 amino acids. V dropped 6 bases and J dropped 0 bases, with 4 bases sitting between them. In germline, CDR1 is SGHTA, CDR2 FQGNSA. The CDR3 loop reads CASSQSTDTQYF. CDR3 coding DNA: TGTGCCAGCAGTCAGAGCACAGATACGCAGTATTTT. The whole variable domain, filled in from reference TRBV7-2 and TRBJ2-3, reads GAGVSQSPSNKVTEKGKDVELRCDPISGHTALYWYRQSLGQGLEFLIYFQGNSAPDKSGLPSDRFSAERTGGSVSTLTIQRTQQEDSAVYLCASSQSTDTQYFGPGTRLTVL.

This clonotype was picked up a small number of times. The chain carries TRBV10-1 and TRBJ1-1; the D gene is possibly TRBD1 (6 bases). The CDR3 is 15 amino acids. Germline-derived CDR1 and CDR2 are WNHNN and SYGVQD (reference sequence). V gave up 3 bases and J gave up 1 base, with 12 bases separating them. Written as DNA, the CDR3 is TGCGCCAGCAGTGACCCCGGGACACAGAACACTGAAGCTTTCTTT. Protein: CASSDPGTQNTEAFF.